This T cell receptor (beta chain) was identified during a study of CD8 T cells in Susac syndrome. CDR1 and CDR2 from the germline V gene are SNHLY and FYNNEI. The CDR3 extends over 14 amino acids. The V and J ends lost 0 bases and 8 bases respectively, with 13 bases between them. Reverse transcription of roughly 0.5 to 1 ug RNA was performed with random hexamers. Via MiXCR, TCRdb re-called the immunoSEQ multiplex PCR reads, giving one row per CDR3 protein. Counted here are about 160,000 distinct CDR3 sequences, about 96% occurring once; the ten biggest clones make up about 0.12%. This rearrangement joins TRBV2 to TRBJ1-1; D may be TRBD1 (5 bases). This sequence originates from a human donor with Susac syndrome. The sample comprised CD4+ T cells from PBMCs. This CDR3 reads CASSEALPGTEAFF. The CDR3 coding sequence is TGTGCCAGCAGTGAAGCGCTCCCCGGGACCGAAGCTTTCTTT.